These 28 T cell receptor beta chains were all obtained from the same sample, sequenced in a study of T-cell memory formation after mild COVID-19. TCRdb re-analysed the 5' RACE reads in MiXCR, keeping a single row per CDR3 protein. The sample holds 250,000 to 300,000 distinct CDR3 sequences, 15% to 20% seen once. The sequenced sample was PBMCs or a T cell subset sorted from them (not recorded which). The receptors come from a man between 18 and 29 years old who had mild COVID-19 (a few samples of this study predate the infection). Cell type and time point are not known.

A few counts support this clonotype. The rearrangement links TRBV12-3 or TRBV12-4 to TRBJ1-4, with a tentative D call TRBD1 (5 bases). The V end lost 0 bases, the J end lost 8 bases, and 13 bases lay between the germline ends. The CDR3 spans 15 residues. The CDR3 loop reads CASSLALGLGEKLFF. The DNA for the CDR3 is TGTGCCAGCAGTTTAGCCCTGGGACTAGGAGAAAAACTGTTTTTT.

The V call is TRBV5-1, the J call TRBJ2-5; D unresolved. Trimming pared 2 bases from V and 1 base from J, leaving 6 bases between. This CDR3 contains 13 residues. Per the germline V gene, CDR1 is SGHRS and CDR2 is YFSETQ. CDR3 region: CASSFLSQETQYF. CDR3 DNA sequence: TGCGCCAGCAGCTTTTTAAGCCAAGAGACCCAGTACTTC.

This clonotype occurred a few times. This chain links TRBV20-1 with TRBJ2-7; D not certain. V gave up 0 bases and J gave up 3 bases, with 12 bases separating them. Germline V lookup: CDR1 DFQATT, CDR2 SNEGSKA (reference sequence). The length of the CDR3 is 14 residues. The CDR3 spells CSARDPKIDYEQYF. CDR3 coding DNA: TGCAGTGCTAGAGACCCGAAAATTGACTACGAGCAGTACTTC.

The V and J genes are TRBV7-9 and TRBJ2-5; TRBD2 is a possible D gene (6 bases). V shed 4 bases and J shed 1 base, with 16 bases lying between them. CDR1 and CDR2 (germline): SEHNR, FQNEAQ (reference sequence). This CDR3 comprises 16 residues. CDR3 loop: CASSSGTAGIQETQYF. CDR3 in DNA: TGTGCCAGCAGCTCCGGGACTGCGGGAATCCAAGAGACCCAGTACTTC.

This chain links TRBV7-9 with TRBJ1-1, with TRBD1 as a possible D gene (5 bases). The V end was cut by 5 bases, the J end by 9 bases, with 13 bases between. Germline V gives CDR1 SEHNR, CDR2 FQNEAQ (reference sequence). The CDR3 loop spans 12 amino acids. The CDR3 sequence: CASSGDGEQAFF. CDR3 in DNA: TGTGCCAGCAGCGGGGACGGGGAACAAGCTTTCTTT.

The V and J genes are TRBV7-9 and TRBJ2-3; D tentatively reads TRBD1 or TRBD2 (5 bases each). Germline assignment: CDR1 SEHNR and CDR2 FQNEAQ (reference sequence). V gave up 3 bases and J gave up 5 bases, with 15 bases separating them. The CDR3 length is 15 residues. The CDR3 sequence is CASSLGPGTKDTQYF. In DNA, the CDR3 is TGTGCCAGCAGCTTGGGGCCAGGGACGAAAGATACGCAGTATTTT.

This chain connects TRBV12-3 or TRBV12-4 to TRBJ1-2; D might be TRBD1 (5 bases). The V end lost 5 bases, the J end lost 1 base, and 11 bases lay between the germline ends. There are 14 residues in the CDR3. CDR3 region: CASSIRQINYGYTF. In DNA form, the CDR3 reads TGTGCCAGCAGTATTCGACAGATTAACTATGGCTACACCTTC.

There are a few counts of this clonotype. The chain employs TRBV5-6 and TRBJ1-5; tentative D call: TRBD1 (6 bases). Germline loops: CDR1 SGHDT, CDR2 YYEEEE. The CDR3 loop spans 16 amino acids. V lost 2 bases and J lost 6, with 18 bases in between. The CDR3 sequence is CASSLRARGESQPQHF. In nucleotides, the CDR3 is TGTGCCAGCAGCTTAAGGGCCAGGGGAGAGAGTCAGCCCCAGCATTTT.

The CDR3 spells CATATGTIGNTIYF. CDR3 in DNA: TGTGCCACTGCCACAGGGACAATTGGAAACACCATATATTTT. The chain recombines TRBV12-3 or TRBV12-4 with TRBJ1-3; the D gene is possibly TRBD1 (6 bases). This CDR3 is 14 amino acids long. Deletions cut 10 bases from V and 3 bases from J, with 16 bases between.

The chain is built from TRBV15 and TRBJ2-1; D gene unclear. The germline V gene has CDR1 LNHNV and CDR2 YYDKDF (reference sequence). V lost 4 bases and J lost 5, with 12 bases in between. The CDR3 consists of 14 residues. CDR3: CATSNLARNNEQFF. CDR3 nucleotides: TGTGCCACCAGCAACTTGGCGCGGAACAATGAGCAGTTCTTC. The variable domain in full, with the rest retrieved from reference TRBV15 and TRBJ2-1, is DAMVIQNPRYQVTQFGKPVTLSCSQTLNHNVMYWYQQKSSQAPKLLFHYYDKDFNNEADTPDNFQSRRPNTSFCFLDIRSPGLGDTAMYLCATSNLARNNEQFFGPGTRLTVL.

This clonotype has just one count. The gene calls are TRBV3-1 and TRBJ1-1, with TRBD1 as a possible D gene (6 bases). The CDR3 is made up of 14 amino acids. V was cut by 0 bases and J by 4 bases, with 9 bases left in between. CDR1 is LGHDT, CDR2 YNNKEL, per germline (reference sequence). The CDR3 sequence is CASSQDPDSTEAFF. CDR3 DNA sequence: TGTGCCAGCAGCCAAGATCCGGACAGCACTGAAGCTTTCTTT.

The V gene is TRBV20-1, the J gene TRBJ2-3, with 9 nucleotides matching TRBD1. CDR3 size: 14 residues. The trim removed 2 bases at V and 7 bases at J, leaving 7 bases unmatched. Germline CDR1 DFQATT, CDR2 SNEGSKA (reference sequence). The CDR3 region is CSARRDRAVNTQYF. CDR3 DNA: TGCAGTGCTAGAAGGGACAGGGCGGTAAATACGCAGTATTTT.

In this sample, this clonotype turned up a few times. The V call is TRBV15, the J call TRBJ2-3; D may be TRBD1 (6 bases). Trimming took 0 bases from V and 2 from J, leaving 18 bases between them. The CDR3 totals 18 residues. Per the germline V gene, CDR1 is LNHNV and CDR2 is YYDKDF (reference sequence). This chain's CDR3 is CATSRDPATGQFTDTQYF. For the CDR3, the DNA is TGTGCCACCAGCAGAGACCCGGCGACGGGACAATTCACAGATACGCAGTATTTT.

This clonotype was counted a few times. The chain recombines TRBV10-3 with TRBJ2-5, with D unclear. Germline V CDR1 and CDR2: ENHRY, SYGVKD. The CDR3 covers 13 residues. V lost 3 bases and J lost 0, with 5 bases in between. The CDR3 DNA follows: TGTGCCATCAGTGATTTTCACCAAGAGACCCAGTACTTC. Residues: CAISDFHQETQYF.

This clonotype was seen a few times. The chain recombines TRBV5-1 with TRBJ1-1; D is possibly TRBD1 (5 bases). Trimming stripped 4 bases from V and 3 bases from J, with 19 bases between. Germline CDR1 and CDR2: SGHRS and YFSETQ. This CDR3 has 16 residues. The CDR3 DNA is TGCGCCAGCAGCCTATGGACGGGGACTCCGGACACTGAAGCTTTCTTT. It specifies CASSLWTGTPDTEAFF.

The table lists this clonotype with a few counts. The chain combines TRBV12-3 or TRBV12-4 with TRBJ2-1; D unclear. This CDR3 comprises 11 residues. V was pared by 6 bases and J by 8 bases, with 8 bases between. The CDR3 sequence is CASSQFHEQFF. For the CDR3, the DNA is TGTGCCAGCAGCCAGTTCCATGAGCAGTTCTTC.

This chain connects TRBV7-2 to TRBJ1-1, with D hard to call. Trimming stripped 5 bases from V and 5 bases from J, with 15 bases between. This CDR3 contains 14 residues. Per the germline V gene, CDR1 is SGHTA and CDR2 is FQGNSA. CDR3 DNA: TGTGCCAGCAGCACACCACTCGGGCGTACTGAAGCTTTCTTT. Protein: CASSTPLGRTEAFF. Based on the CDR3 plus reference TRBV7-2 and TRBJ1-1, the full variable domain is GAGVSQSPSNKVTEKGKDVELRCDPISGHTALYWYRQSLGQGLEFLIYFQGNSAPDKSGLPSDRFSAERTGGSVSTLTIQRTQQEDSAVYLCASSTPLGRTEAFFGQGTRLTVV.

The chain has TRBV4-2 and TRBJ1-2; unclear D gene. Germline lookup yields CDR1 LGHNA and CDR2 YNFKEQ. V dropped 0 bases and J dropped 7 bases, with 6 bases sitting between them. This CDR3 comprises 12 residues. The CDR3 is CASSQDLVGYTF. CDR3 in DNA: TGTGCCAGCAGCCAAGATTTGGTTGGCTACACCTTC.

V gene TRBV7-6 combines with J gene TRBJ2-1; no clear D gene. The CDR3 has 17 residues. V was shortened by 1 base and J by 0 bases, with 13 bases between the two germline ends. Germline V lookup: CDR1 SGHVS, CDR2 FNYEAQ. The CDR3 region has the DNA TGTGCCAGCAGCTTAGGGGGTGCGGCCGCCTCCTACAATGAGCAGTTCTTC. Its translation: CASSLGGAAASYNEQFF.

The chain has TRBV7-3 and TRBJ2-2; 10 positions agree with TRBD2. V shed 5 bases, J shed 6 bases, and the junction held 9 bases outside the gene matches. There are 16 residues in the CDR3. Germline-derived CDR1 and CDR2 are SGHTA and FQGTGA. CDR3 residues: CASSRGGSGGPGELFF. For the CDR3, the DNA is TGTGCCAGCAGCCGAGGTGGTAGCGGGGGGCCCGGGGAGCTGTTTTTT.

The chain combines TRBV11-3 with TRBJ2-5, with D unclear. This CDR3 contains 14 residues. V shed 5 bases and J shed 7 bases, with 17 bases lying between them. Germline CDR1 is SGHNT and CDR2 is YENEEA. CDR3: CASSPSGKRGTQYF. The CDR3, as DNA: TGTGCCAGCAGCCCCTCGGGCAAAAGAGGGACCCAGTACTTC.

A few counts support this clonotype. V is TRBV10-3 and J is TRBJ2-7; 8 bases are a match to TRBD1. This CDR3 region has 15 residues. The V and J ends lost 6 bases and 3 bases, in that order; junction bases with no gene match: 10. The germline V gene has CDR1 ENHRY and CDR2 SYGVKD. The CDR3 region is CAIRTGQGGGYEQYF. DNA for the CDR3: TGTGCCATCAGGACTGGACAGGGAGGTGGCTACGAGCAGTACTTC.

There are a few counts of this clonotype. V is TRBV15 and J is TRBJ2-3; D not certain. V was shortened by 6 bases and J by 4 bases, with 11 bases between the two germline ends. Germline V lookup: CDR1 LNHNV, CDR2 YYDKDF (reference sequence). The CDR3 extends over 13 amino acids. CDR3 sequence: CATRLHAADTQYF. Written as DNA, the CDR3 is TGTGCCACCAGATTGCATGCTGCAGATACGCAGTATTTT. Looking up the rest from reference TRBV15 and TRBJ2-3 gives the full variable domain: DAMVIQNPRYQVTQFGKPVTLSCSQTLNHNVMYWYQQKSSQAPKLLFHYYDKDFNNEADTPDNFQSRRPNTSFCFLDIRSPGLGDTAMYLCATRLHAADTQYFGPGTRLTVL.

This clonotype was observed a few times. The chain combines TRBV7-8 with TRBJ1-4, with a possible D match to TRBD1 (5 bases). The CDR3 has 14 residues. The germline gives CDR1 SGHVS, CDR2 FQNEAQ. Trimming shortened V by 5 bases and J by 1 base, and 8 bases separated the two germline ends. CDR3 sequence (DNA): TGTGCCAGCAGCCCGACAGAAACTAATGAAAAACTGTTTTTT. It encodes CASSPTETNEKLFF. The full variable domain, completed using reference TRBV7-8 and TRBJ1-4, is GAGVSQSPRYKVAKRGQDVALRCDPISGHVSLFWYQQALGQGPEFLTYFQNEAQLDKSGLPSDRFFAERPEGSVSTLKIQRTQQEDSAVYLCASSPTETNEKLFFGSGTQLSVL.

This chain links TRBV20-1 with TRBJ2-5; 9 bases line up with TRBD2. With 3 bases clipped from V and 3 bases from J, the junction kept 2 bases outside the gene matches. CDR1 and CDR2 from the germline V gene are DFQATT and SNEGSKA (reference sequence). This CDR3 comprises 13 residues. CDR3 sequence (DNA): TGCAGTGCTAGTAGCGGGGGCGAAGAGACCCAGTACTTC. Protein: CSASSGGEETQYF.

This clonotype appeared a few times. The chain links TRBV9 to TRBJ2-3; D remains ambiguous. This CDR3 has 11 amino acids. Germline CDR1 SGDLS, CDR2 YYNGEE. Trimming shortened V by 3 bases and J by 5 bases, and 4 bases separated the two germline ends. This chain's CDR3 is CASSDQDTQYF. The CDR3 nucleotides read TGTGCCAGCAGCGACCAAGATACGCAGTATTTT.

This clonotype was counted between two and nine times. For the CDR3, the DNA is TGTGCCAGCAGTCTAGGACAGGGGAGGATATATGGCTACACCTTC. Its protein is CASSLGQGRIYGYTF. The chain uses TRBV28 and TRBJ1-2; 9 positions agree with TRBD1. The V segment lost 5 bases and the J segment 5 bases; nucleotides outside the gene matches: 9. Looked up from germline, CDR1 is MDHEN and CDR2 is SYDVKM. The CDR3 consists of 15 residues.

This chain links TRBV29-1 with TRBJ2-3, with 8 bases fitting TRBD2. The CDR3 has 16 residues. Germline assignment: CDR1 SQVTM and CDR2 ANQGSEA. Unmatched junction bases numbered 11, after V lost 3 bases and J lost 3 bases. Here the CDR3 reads CSVDQRGSLATDTQYF. CDR3 in DNA: TGCAGCGTTGACCAGCGGGGGAGTTTGGCGACAGATACGCAGTATTTT.